Presented here are 27 T cell receptor beta chains from one specimen sequenced in a study of CD8+CD57+ T cells in acquired aplastic anemia. Selection for sequencing was limited to patients who had shown CD8+CD57+ cell expansion by flow cytometry. CDR3 and TCR beta VDJ profiling relied on genomic DNA as the template. TCRdb passed the reads through MiXCR, listing each CDR3 protein once. The sample includes about 40,000 distinct CDR3 sequences, under 80% seen only once; the top ten take 45% to 75%. Sequenced: sorted CD4+, CD8+, or CD8+CD57+ T cells (not recorded which) from PBMCs. Source of these receptors: a human donor with aplastic anemia.

For this clonotype: The final CDR3 position lacks the conserved phenylalanine or tryptophan, pointing to a likely read error. The DNA is omitted, as the CDR3 cannot be located on it reliably, and the CDR3 follows TCRdb's listing. The chain is built from TRBV7-2 and TRBJ2-7. The germline V gene encodes CDR1 SGHTA and CDR2 FQGNSA. The CDR3 length is 8 residues, termini included. This CDR3 reads CASSPQDS.

This clonotype is a singleton in its sample. V gene TRBV19 combines with J gene TRBJ1-3; tentatively, D is TRBD1 (6 bases). Trimming stripped 6 bases from V and 4 bases from J, with 10 bases between. The CDR3 runs 13 residues. Germline-derived CDR1 and CDR2 are LNHDA and SQIVND (reference sequence). CDR3 sequence (DNA): TGTGCCAGTAGACAGGGTTCGGGAAACACCATATATTTT. It encodes CASRQGSGNTIYF.

The V call is TRBV7-6, the J call TRBJ2-3; tentatively, D is TRBD1 (6 bases). TRBJ1-5 matches the DNA end more closely, so the J call is doubtful. Looked up from germline, CDR1 is SGHVS and CDR2 is FNYEAQ. This CDR3 is built from 16 residues. The CDR3 DNA follows: TGTGCCAGCAGCTTAGGCAAGGGGGGGCGATCAGATACGCAGCATTTT. Its translation: CASSLGKGGRSDTQHF.

The sample holds many counts of this clonotype. The chain links TRBV7-7 to TRBJ2-5; 7 bases line up with TRBD1. This CDR3 comprises 14 residues. Germline loops: CDR1 SSHAT, CDR2 FNYEAQ (reference sequence). CDR3 nucleotides: TGTGCATCGAGCAGGGGGTTGTACCAAGAGACCCAGTACTTC. It encodes CASSRGLYQETQYF. Using reference TRBV7-7 and TRBJ2-5 for the parts outside the CDR3, the full variable domain is GAGVSQSPRYKVTKRGQDVTLRCDPISSHATLYWYQQALGQGPEFLTYFNYEAQPDKSGLPSDRFSAERPEGSISTLTIQRTEQRDSAMYRCASSRGLYQETQYFGPGTRLLVL.

Ten or more counts support this clonotype. The chain employs TRBV6-5 and TRBJ2-7; possible D gene TRBD2, 6 bases. V was clipped by 5 bases and J by 1 base, with 15 bases between them. The germline V gene has CDR1 MNHEY and CDR2 SVGAGI. The length of the CDR3 is 15 residues. The CDR3 is CASSNPGLLSYEQYF. DNA of the CDR3: TGTGCCAGCAGTAACCCGGGACTCTTGTCCTACGAGCAGTACTTC.

The V gene is TRBV20-1, the J gene TRBJ1-2; 8 bases agree with TRBD1. The length of the CDR3 is 15 residues. CDR1 and CDR2 from the germline V gene are DFQATT and SNEGSKA (reference sequence). With 1 base clipped from V and 5 bases from J, the junction kept 9 bases outside the gene matches. CDR3 coding DNA: TGCAGTGCTAGAGTACAGGGACAGGTTAATTATGGCTACACCTTC. Its protein product is CSARVQGQVNYGYTF.

The gene calls are TRBV2 and TRBJ2-7; 7 bases fit TRBD2. Germline-derived CDR1 and CDR2 are SNHLY and FYNNEI. J lost 2 bases, V lost 1 base, and 5 bases had no gene match. The CDR3 sequence is 15 residues long. In nucleotides, the CDR3 is TGTGCCAGCAGTGAAGAGGGCGGGGGAGCCTACGAGCAGTACTTC. Its translation: CASSEEGGGAYEQYF.

This sequence joins TRBV10-3 and TRBJ1-6, with 8 bases identical to TRBD1. Germline lookup yields CDR1 ENHRY and CDR2 SYGVKD. This CDR3 is built from 12 residues. V lost 6 bases, J lost 8 bases, and 0 bases stayed unmatched. CDR3 in DNA: TGTGCCATCAGGGACAGGGATTCACCCCTCCACTTT. This translates into CAIRDRDSPLHF.

On this clonotype itself: The junction departs from the called germline gene at one end, perhaps through a read error. The rearrangement joins TRBV6-5 to TRBJ2-3, with D possibly TRBD1 on 6 matching bases. CDR1 is MNHEY, CDR2 SVGAGI, per germline. This CDR3 has 14 amino acids. CDR3 residues: CACSYTQDSSIQYF. The CDR3 region has the DNA TGTGCCTGCAGTTACACCCAGGACAGTAGTATCCAGTATTTT.

The genes are TRBV18 and TRBJ1-2, with TRBD1 identical over 7 bases. Germline lookup yields CDR1 KGHSH and CDR2 LQKENI. The V segment lost 4 bases and the J segment 4 bases; nucleotides outside the gene matches: 0. This CDR3 is built from 12 residues. The CDR3 region is CASSRDSYGYTF. The CDR3 nucleotides read TGTGCCAGCTCACGGGACAGCTATGGCTACACCTTC.

Here the CDR3 reads CATSVVGNEQFF. CDR3 bases: TGTGCCACCAGCGTCGTAGGCAATGAGCAGTTCTTC. The chain has TRBV24-1 and TRBJ2-1, with D unclear. Deletions cut 7 bases from V and 6 bases from J, with 9 bases between. The CDR3 covers 12 residues. CDR1 and CDR2 from the germline V gene are KGHDR and SFDVKD.

For this clonotype: This sequence may be a read error, since a much larger clone differs from it by one base. The chain uses TRBV5-1 and TRBJ1-6, with 7 bases fitting TRBD1. The V gene's germline CDR1 is SGHRS and CDR2 YFSETQ. The CDR3 is 16 residues long. The CDR3 DNA is TGCGCCAGCAGCGGGGACAGCAGCTCCTATAATTCACCCCCCCACTTT. Encoded protein: CASSGDSSSYNSPPHF. Full variable domain (outside the CDR3, taken from reference TRBV5-1 and TRBJ1-6): KAGVTQTPRYLIKTRGQQVTLSCSPISGHRSVSWYQQTPGQGLQFLFEYFSETQRNKGNFPGRFSGRQFSNSRSEMNVSTLELGDSALYLCASSGDSSSYNSPPHFGNGTRLTVT.

This chain uses TRBV7-9 with TRBJ1-5; D remains ambiguous. CDR1 is SEHNR and CDR2 is FQNEAQ in the germline V gene (reference sequence). V was pared by 5 bases and J by 4 bases, with 6 bases between. This CDR3 spans 12 amino acids. In DNA, the CDR3 is TGTGCCAGCAGCCTCTGGAATCAGCCCCAGCATTTT. Translated, it gives CASSLWNQPQHF.

The sample holds a few counts of this clonotype. The rearrangement uses TRBV10-1 and TRBJ2-7, with 9 bases that match TRBD2. The V gene's germline CDR1 is WNHNN and CDR2 SYGVQD (reference sequence). Losses at the gene ends were 0 bases for V and 6 bases for J; bases not matched to a gene: 6. The CDR3 has 15 amino acids. CDR3 loop: CASSESGGGAREQYF. In DNA form, the CDR3 reads TGCGCCAGCAGTGAGTCCGGCGGGGGGGCCCGCGAGCAGTACTTC.

This chain uses TRBV25-1 with TRBJ1-4, with D possibly being TRBD1 (6 bases). Germline V gene data show CDR1 as MGHDK and CDR2 as SYGVNS. This CDR3 comprises 15 residues. Trimming took 2 bases from V and 7 from J, leaving 14 bases between them. The CDR3 region has the DNA TGTGCCAGCAGTGAACCGCAGGGGTTGGGTGAAAAACTGTTTTTT. Protein product: CASSEPQGLGEKLFF.

The chain joins TRBV27 to TRBJ2-2; a possible D gene is TRBD2 (6 bases). From germline, CDR1 is MNHEY and CDR2 SMNVEV (reference sequence). The CDR3 covers 16 residues. Trimming cost V 4 bases and J 0 bases, with 12 bases left between them. The CDR3 DNA is TGTGCCAGCAGTTGGTACGGGGGACCGAACACCGGGGAGCTGTTTTTT. It specifies CASSWYGGPNTGELFF.

This chain's CDR3 is CASSSTTRGGAGELFF. The CDR3 region has the DNA TGTGCCAGCAGTTCCACGACTAGAGGGGGGGCCGGGGAGCTGTTTTTT. This chain connects TRBV12-3 or TRBV12-4 to TRBJ2-2; TRBD2 is a possible D gene (7 bases). V was shortened by 4 bases and J by 6 bases, with 18 bases between the two germline ends. The CDR3 consists of 16 residues.

The chain joins TRBV7-6 to TRBJ2-7, with TRBD1 matching 10 bases. V lost 5 bases, J lost 2 bases, and 9 bases stayed unmatched. The V gene's germline CDR1 is SGHVS and CDR2 FNYEAQ. The CDR3 totals 16 residues. DNA of the CDR3: TGTGCCAGCAGCATCTACCGGGACAGGGGCCCCTACGAGCAGTACTTC. This encodes CASSIYRDRGPYEQYF.

The CDR3 is CASREYGGDTQYF. Here the CDR3 DNA reads TGTGCCAGCAGGGAATACGGGGGGGATACGCAGTATTTT. The chain combines TRBV2 with TRBJ2-3; 7 positions match TRBD2. CDR3 length equals 13 residues. Germline CDR1 and CDR2: SNHLY and FYNNEI. The trim removed 6 bases at V and 6 bases at J, leaving 6 bases unmatched.

This clonotype was counted many times. This chain uses TRBV20-1 with TRBJ1-1; D call uncertain. V shed 0 bases and J shed 5 bases, with 13 bases lying between them. This CDR3 comprises 14 residues. Looked up from germline, CDR1 is DFQATT and CDR2 is SNEGSKA (reference sequence). Here the CDR3 DNA reads TGCAGTGCTAGAGAACCTGGTGAGATTACTGAAGCTTTCTTT. It translates to CSAREPGEITEAFF.

In its sample, this clonotype was seen many times. The chain carries TRBV19 and TRBJ1-1; 9 bases fit TRBD1. The CDR3 has 15 amino acids. Germline trimming cut 6 bases from V and 6 bases from J; bases unmatched to any gene: 11. Germline CDR1 and CDR2: LNHDA and SQIVND (reference sequence). Here the CDR3 DNA reads TGTGCCAGTAGCAAAGCCGGGACAGGGTTCTCTGAAGCTTTCTTT. Residues: CASSKAGTGFSEAFF.

This clonotype was observed many times. The genes are TRBV5-1 and TRBJ2-7; a possible D gene is TRBD1 (5 bases). Germline CDR1 reads SGHRS; CDR2 reads YFSETQ. The CDR3 runs 15 residues. Trimming took 0 bases from V and 2 from J, leaving 12 bases between them. The CDR3 protein is CASSLAASGPYEQYF. CDR3 DNA sequence: TGCGCCAGCAGCTTGGCGGCTTCAGGGCCCTACGAGCAGTACTTC. Filled out from reference TRBV5-1 and TRBJ2-7, the complete variable domain reads KAGVTQTPRYLIKTRGQQVTLSCSPISGHRSVSWYQQTPGQGLQFLFEYFSETQRNKGNFPGRFSGRQFSNSRSEMNVSTLELGDSALYLCASSLAASGPYEQYFGPGTRLTVT.

This clonotype was seen many times. The DNA for the CDR3 is TGCAGTGCTAGAGTTCTAGCGGGGGAATCCTACGAGCAGTACTTC. This gives the protein CSARVLAGESYEQYF. V usage is TRBV20-1 and J usage is TRBJ2-7; TRBD2 aligns across 10 bases. Germline-derived CDR1 and CDR2 are DFQATT and SNEGSKA (reference sequence). After removal of 1 base from V and 1 base from J, the junction contained 4 bases not matched to a gene. CDR3 size: 15 residues.

This clonotype was seen a few times. The chain links TRBV28 to TRBJ2-1; TRBD2 might be the D (5 bases). The CDR3 contains 14 residues. V was shortened by 3 bases and J by 4 bases, with 10 bases between the two germline ends. The germline V gene has CDR1 MDHEN and CDR2 SYDVKM. The CDR3 loop reads CASSLVREYNEQFF. For the CDR3, the DNA is TGTGCCAGCAGTTTGGTTAGGGAGTACAATGAGCAGTTCTTC.

The chain joins TRBV2 to TRBJ1-1; D unresolved. V shed 2 bases and J shed 0 bases, with 10 bases lying between them. The CDR3 is made up of 15 amino acids. Per germline, CDR1 SNHLY and CDR2 FYNNEI. CDR3 DNA sequence: TGTGCCAGCAGTGAAACTGTGGGGATGAACACTGAAGCTTTCTTT. It yields the protein CASSETVGMNTEAFF.

This rearrangement joins TRBV11-1 to TRBJ2-2; 11 bases fit TRBD1. Germline V gene lookup returns CDR1 SGHAT and CDR2 FQDESV (reference sequence). J lost 6 bases, V lost 5 bases, and 8 bases had no gene match. The CDR3 length is 16 residues. The CDR3 is CASSTGTGGGSGELFF. The CDR3 DNA follows: TGTGCCAGCAGCACCGGGACAGGGGGGGGGTCCGGGGAGCTGTTTTTT.

The chain employs TRBV20-1 and TRBJ1-2; D not resolved. V was clipped by 3 bases and J by 6 bases, with 8 bases between them. The CDR3 covers 11 residues. The germline CDR1 and CDR2 sequences are DFQATT and SNEGSKA (reference sequence). In DNA, the CDR3 is TGCAGTGCTAGCCCAGGACATGGCTACACCTTC. Amino acids: CSASPGHGYTF.